The 18 T cell receptor beta chains given below trace back to one sample, sequenced in a study of T cells in Graves' hyperthyroidism and ophthalmopathy. Authors of the study amplified TCR beta CDR3 regions from RNA transcripts. The HTBI primer set served for first-round RT-PCR of the TCR CDR3. TCRdb processed the multiplex PCR reads anew with MiXCR; each CDR3 protein has one entry. Here the sample spans around 300,000 distinct CDR3 sequences, around 15% being singletons. Input material: blood. Every receptor here comes from a woman in her forties with Graves' hyperthyroidism.

This clonotype occurred many times. The CDR3 here is CASSPRAGGLYEQYF. The DNA of the CDR3 is TGTGCCAGCAGCCCTAGAGCGGGAGGGCTCTACGAGCAGTACTTC. V gene TRBV11-3 combines with J gene TRBJ2-7; TRBD2 matches 10 bases. Germline CDR1 is SGHNT and CDR2 is YENEEA. The V gene end was trimmed by 5 bases and the J gene end by 3 bases; junction bases not matched to a gene: 7. The CDR3 extends over 15 amino acids.

This clonotype occurred many times. The chain is built from TRBV20-1 and TRBJ2-5; 11 nucleotides line up with TRBD2. V dropped 6 bases and J dropped 4; count of bases not matched to a gene: 13. The CDR3 runs 16 residues. CDR1 DFQATT and CDR2 SNEGSKA come from the germline V gene (reference sequence). CDR3 protein: CSAPTSGRGVLETQYF. CDR3 bases: TGCAGTGCCCCAACTAGCGGGAGAGGAGTGTTAGAGACCCAGTACTTC.

This clonotype was counted at least ten times. The rearrangement uses TRBV12-3 or TRBV12-4 and TRBJ2-1; TRBD2 matches at 13 bases. This CDR3 is built from 15 residues. V lost 2 bases to trimming and J lost 10 bases; unmatched junction nucleotides: 5. The CDR3 DNA reads TGTGCCAGCAGTTTACTCGGACTAGCGGGAGTCGAGCAGTTCTTC. Translation gives CASSLLGLAGVEQFF.

On this clonotype: A much larger clone is a single base away; this may be a read error. The rearrangement links TRBV11-1 to TRBJ2-3; D is perhaps TRBD1 or TRBD2 (6 bases each). With 7 bases removed from V and 8 bases from J, the gap between germline ends came to 19 bases. This CDR3 comprises 14 residues. Germline lookup yields CDR1 SGHAT and CDR2 FQDESV (reference sequence). The CDR3 protein is CASKLGGTGGTQYF. For the CDR3, the DNA is TGTGCCAGCAAACTAGGGGGGACCGGGGGTACGCAGTATTTT.

This clonotype was counted ten times or more. V gene TRBV30 combines with J gene TRBJ1-2, with 7 bases identical to TRBD1. Looked up from germline, CDR1 is GTSNPN and CDR2 is SVGIG (reference sequence). The length of the CDR3 is 13 residues. V shed 2 bases and J 4 bases; nucleotides not matched to a gene: 4. CDR3 bases: TGTGCCTGGAGTCGAGACAGGGTCTATGGCTACACCTTC. Its protein product is CAWSRDRVYGYTF.

This clonotype showed up many times. The V and J genes are TRBV6-1 and TRBJ1-2, with 7 bases lining up with TRBD1. The CDR3 is 14 amino acids. V was pared by 7 bases and J by 7 bases, with 12 bases of the junction left unmatched. Germline assignment: CDR1 MNHNS and CDR2 SASEGT. Written as DNA, the CDR3 is TGTGCCAGCACCTTCGCGGAGGGGGCGAGTGGCTACACCTTC. Translation: CASTFAEGASGYTF.

This clonotype was recorded at least ten times. The chain is built from TRBV12-3 or TRBV12-4 and TRBJ1-3; D not certain. The CDR3 is 17 amino acids. V lost 4 bases and J 0 bases, leaving 16 bases between the germline ends. CDR3 region: CASSSGLPTPSGNTIYF. The CDR3 region has the DNA TGTGCCAGCAGTTCAGGACTGCCAACTCCCTCTGGAAACACCATATATTTT.

The gene calls are TRBV29-1 and TRBJ2-3; 8 positions agree with TRBD2. The germline CDR1 and CDR2 sequences are SQVTM and ANQGSEA. The length of the CDR3 is 17 residues. V gave up 4 bases and J gave up 1 base; unmatched junction bases: 13. This CDR3 is CSVVFSETSAGTDTQYF. The DNA of the CDR3 is TGCAGCGTTGTGTTTTCTGAGACTAGCGCAGGCACAGATACGCAGTATTTT.

This clonotype was observed at least ten times. CDR3 in DNA: TGTGCCAGCACCCGGGACAGGGTGAACAATGAGCAGTTCTTC. Encoded protein: CASTRDRVNNEQFF. The chain is built from TRBV6-1 and TRBJ2-1; 9 nucleotides align to TRBD1. From germline, CDR1 is MNHNS and CDR2 SASEGT. Unmatched junction bases numbered 6, after V lost 7 bases and J lost 5 bases. The CDR3 totals 14 residues.

This clonotype showed up many times. This rearrangement joins TRBV12-3 or TRBV12-4 to TRBJ1-5; D might be TRBD1 (5 bases). The CDR3 runs to 14 residues. Trimming shortened V by 5 bases and J by 5 bases, and 13 bases separated the two germline ends. CDR3 amino acids: CASSAGDGYQPQHF. The CDR3 nucleotides are TGTGCCAGCAGTGCCGGGGACGGCTATCAGCCCCAGCATTTT.

In its sample, this clonotype was seen many times. CDR3 loop: CASSEIAGDYNEQFF. CDR3 nucleotide sequence: TGTGCCAGCAGTGAAATAGCGGGAGATTACAATGAGCAGTTCTTC. The chain links TRBV2 to TRBJ2-1; 9 positions agree with TRBD2. The V gene end was trimmed by 2 bases and the J gene end by 4 bases; junction bases not matched to a gene: 3. The CDR3 contains 15 residues. Germline CDR1 is SNHLY and CDR2 is FYNNEI.

Many counts were recorded for this clonotype. V usage is TRBV14 and J usage is TRBJ2-7; D gene uncertain. Trimming took 4 bases from V and 3 from J, leaving 10 bases between them. This CDR3 has 13 residues. In germline, CDR1 is SGHDN, CDR2 FVKESK. The DNA of the CDR3 is TGTGCCAGCAGCCGGAACACAAACTACGAGCAGTACTTC. It yields the protein CASSRNTNYEQYF.

The table lists this clonotype with many counts. CDR3 amino acids: CASSLAVFMEQYF. As DNA, the CDR3 is TGTGCCAGCAGCTTAGCTGTTTTTATGGAGCAGTACTTC. The chain employs TRBV11-2 and TRBJ2-7; D is uncertain. V shed 1 base and J shed 7 bases, with 11 bases lying between them. Germline V gene lookup returns CDR1 SGHAT and CDR2 FQNNGV. The CDR3 consists of 13 residues. Variable domain in full (rest from reference TRBV11-2 and TRBJ2-7): EAGVAQSPRYKIIEKRQSVAFWCNPISGHATLYWYQQILGQGPKLLIQFQNNGVVDDSQLPKDRFSAERLKGVDSTLKIQPAKLEDSAVYLCASSLAVFMEQYFGPGTRLTVT.

This clonotype was observed a handful of times. The V call is TRBV29-1, the J call TRBJ2-1; 12 positions agree with TRBD2. Unmatched junction bases numbered 9, after V lost 7 bases and J lost 2 bases. This CDR3 has 16 amino acids. Germline V gene lookup returns CDR1 SQVTM and CDR2 ANQGSEA. CDR3 residues: CSAVGLAGLPYNEQFF. The DNA for the CDR3 is TGCAGCGCCGTCGGACTAGCGGGACTGCCCTACAATGAGCAGTTCTTC.

This clonotype was counted many times. This rearrangement joins TRBV5-1 to TRBJ2-1, with D perhaps assigned TRBD1 or TRBD2 (5 bases each). Per the germline V gene, CDR1 is SGHRS and CDR2 is YFSETQ. The V gene lost 3 bases and the J gene lost 8 bases, with 15 bases spanning the gap. The CDR3 has 14 amino acids. The CDR3 DNA is TGCGCCAGCAGCTGGTATGAGGGGTCCGATGAGCAGTTCTTC. It yields the protein CASSWYEGSDEQFF.

The V gene is TRBV19, the J gene TRBJ1-2; unclear D gene. Germline V lookup: CDR1 LNHDA, CDR2 SQIVND (reference sequence). This CDR3 is built from 13 residues. V was cut by 5 bases and J by 8 bases, with 15 bases left in between. The CDR3 DNA reads as TGTGCCAGTAGTTTGCCAGACCCGGGCGGCTACACCTTC. Its protein product is CASSLPDPGGYTF.

There are many counts of this clonotype. The genes are TRBV30 and TRBJ1-6; 7 bases are a match to TRBD1. The CDR3 spans 15 residues. In germline, CDR1 is GTSNPN, CDR2 SVGIG (reference sequence). V shed 2 bases, J shed 7 bases, and the junction held 8 bases outside the gene matches. In nucleotides, the CDR3 is TGTGCCTGGAGTCCAGGTGGGACAGCCAATTCACCCCTCCACTTT. It is translated as CAWSPGGTANSPLHF.

This clonotype was observed many times. The V call is TRBV3-1, the J call TRBJ1-1; D gene unclear. Germline CDR1 and CDR2: LGHDT and YNNKEL (reference sequence). The CDR3 is made up of 15 amino acids. The ends were cut back, 0 bases at V and 0 bases at J, with 8 bases in the middle. The CDR3 sequence is CASSQDALMNTEAFF. The CDR3 DNA reads TGTGCCAGCAGCCAAGATGCCCTCATGAACACTGAAGCTTTCTTT.